These 27 T cell receptor beta chains share one sample of origin, sequenced in a study of CXCR3 chemokines and chemotherapy response in bladder cancer. TCRdb analysed the PCR reads with MiXCR anew, one entry per CDR3 protein. The data hold about 13,000 distinct CDR3 sequences, with 9.5% to 15% observed a single time. The sample here was taken from a patient whose treatment included neoadjuvant chemotherapy. Receptors originate from a human donor with bladder cancer that did not respond to neoadjuvant chemotherapy.

This clonotype was counted at least ten times. The chain is built from TRBV27 and TRBJ2-5, with 8 nucleotides matching TRBD1. Looked up from germline, CDR1 is MNHEY and CDR2 is SMNVEV (reference sequence). The CDR3 is 15 amino acids. V dropped 2 bases and J dropped 4; count of bases not matched to a gene: 6. CDR3 bases: TGTGCCAGCAGTTTACAGGGGGCCGAGGTAGAGACCCAGTACTTC. This encodes CASSLQGAEVETQYF.

This clonotype has ten or more counts. The chain joins TRBV18 to TRBJ2-3, with 10 bases lining up with TRBD1. The CDR3 contains 14 residues. The V gene's germline CDR1 is KGHSH and CDR2 LQKENI. The ends lost 3 bases at V and 3 bases at J; junction bases unmatched: 0. The CDR3 DNA follows: TGTGCCAGCTCACCGGGACAGGGGACAGATACGCAGTATTTT. The encoded protein is CASSPGQGTDTQYF. Complete variable domain (other parts from reference TRBV18 and TRBJ2-3): NAGVMQNPRHLVRRRGQEARLRCSPMKGHSHVYWYRQLPEEGLKFMVYLQKENIIDESGMPKERFSAEFPKEGPSILRIQQVVRGDSAAYFCASSPGQGTDTQYFGPGTRLTVL.

This clonotype was found many times. This rearrangement joins TRBV7-2 to TRBJ2-3, with D tentatively TRBD1 (5 bases). The germline V and J ends were trimmed by 4 bases and 1 base, with 18 bases remaining between them. There are 17 residues in the CDR3. Germline CDR1 is SGHTA and CDR2 is FQGNSA. The CDR3 protein is CASSSGPGPLGTDTQYF. The CDR3 nucleotides are TGTGCCAGCAGCTCAGGGCCGGGCCCTTTGGGCACAGATACGCAGTATTTT.

This clonotype was detected a few times. The gene calls are TRBV12-3 or TRBV12-4 and TRBJ1-1; D is ambiguous. The CDR3 has 13 amino acids. Trimming removed 5 bases from V and 1 base from J, with 8 bases in between. This chain's CDR3 is CASSRDTNTEAFF. The CDR3 bases are TGTGCCAGCAGTCGAGACACGAACACTGAAGCTTTCTTT.

This clonotype was found a few times. The V gene is TRBV15, the J gene TRBJ1-5; D is perhaps TRBD1 (5 bases). V dropped 8 bases and J dropped 4 bases, with 15 bases sitting between them. Germline V gene lookup returns CDR1 LNHNV and CDR2 YYDKDF (reference sequence). CDR3 length: 14 residues. The CDR3 loop is CATETTGANQPQHF. As DNA, the CDR3 is TGTGCCACCGAAACTACAGGCGCTAATCAGCCCCAGCATTTT.

This clonotype showed up many times. The V call is TRBV27, the J call TRBJ2-6, with a possible D match to TRBD2 (5 bases). This CDR3 region has 15 residues. Germline values: CDR1 MNHEY, CDR2 SMNVEV (reference sequence). Trimming pared 3 bases from V and 1 base from J, leaving 7 bases between. CDR3 sequence (DNA): TGTGCCAGCAGTTTCGGAGGTTCTGGGGCCAACGTCCTGACTTTC. Translated, it gives CASSFGGSGANVLTF.

This clonotype came up many times. This chain connects TRBV19 to TRBJ2-1; 13 bases map to TRBD2. This CDR3 has 17 amino acids. Per germline, CDR1 LNHDA and CDR2 SQIVND (reference sequence). V shed 5 bases and J 5 bases; nucleotides not matched to a gene: 9. CDR3 nucleotides: TGTGCCAGTAGTGTCCTGACTAGCGGGGGGCTTCACAATGAGCAGTTCTTC. It is translated as CASSVLTSGGLHNEQFF.

This clonotype was seen at least ten times. The chain employs TRBV5-4 and TRBJ1-2, with a tentative D call TRBD1 (5 bases). This CDR3 has 15 amino acids. Trimming took off 0 bases at V and 5 bases at J, with 14 bases between the two ends. Germline CDR1 reads SGHNT; CDR2 reads YYREEE (reference sequence). DNA for the CDR3: TGTGCCAGCAGCTTGGACCCCGGGGGTTCTTATGGCTACACCTTC. It is translated as CASSLDPGGSYGYTF.

This clonotype was seen ten or more times. The chain links TRBV12-3 or TRBV12-4 to TRBJ1-1, with TRBD1 matching 8 bases. Trimming removed 6 bases from V and 6 bases from J; junction bases left unmatched: 6. This CDR3 has 13 residues. CDR3 amino acids: CASSPTGGAEAFF. The CDR3 DNA is TGTGCCAGCAGCCCCACAGGGGGAGCTGAAGCTTTCTTT.

This clonotype was counted ten times or more. V usage is TRBV7-2 and J usage is TRBJ2-1; 11 bases align to TRBD1. Per germline, CDR1 SGHTA and CDR2 FQGNSA. This CDR3 comprises 15 residues. V lost 1 base to trimming and J lost 10 bases; unmatched junction nucleotides: 6. The CDR3 DNA reads TGTGCCAGCAGCTTAGGAGGACAGGGGGCTGGGGAGCAGTTCTTC. Translated, it gives CASSLGGQGAGEQFF.

In its sample, this clonotype was seen many times. The V call is TRBV20-1, the J call TRBJ2-1; TRBD1 or TRBD2 may be the D gene (5 bases each). Deletions cut 6 bases from V and 5 bases from J, with 17 bases between. Germline lookup yields CDR1 DFQATT and CDR2 SNEGSKA (reference sequence). This CDR3 has 14 residues. The CDR3 reads CSAPQRDRDNEQFF. The CDR3 region has the DNA TGCAGTGCGCCCCAACGGGACCGGGACAATGAGCAGTTCTTC.

The J gene is TRBJ2-7, the V gene TRBV18; D is perhaps TRBD2 (6 bases). The CDR3 length is 13 residues. Germline V lookup: CDR1 KGHSH, CDR2 LQKENI. V was clipped by 3 bases and J by 1 base, with 7 bases between them. CDR3 coding DNA: TGTGCCAGCTCACCCGGGACTTCCTACGAGCAGTACTTC. Translation: CASSPGTSYEQYF.

This clonotype was seen a few times. The chain combines TRBV7-9 with TRBJ1-2, with D unclear. V lost 3 bases to trimming and J lost 5 bases, with 7 bases between them. Germline lookup yields CDR1 SEHNR and CDR2 FQNEAQ (reference sequence). The CDR3 runs 12 residues. The CDR3 spells CASSLTEYGYTF. CDR3 DNA: TGTGCCAGCAGCTTGACGGAGTATGGCTACACCTTC.

This sequence joins TRBV6-5 and TRBJ1-3, with D perhaps matching TRBD1 (5 bases). Between the trimmed V and J ends, which lost 0 bases and 0 bases, there was a span of 15 bases. This CDR3 has 18 residues. Germline V lookup: CDR1 MNHEY, CDR2 SVGAGI. The chain's CDR3 is CASSYSRTRAHSGNTIYF. The CDR3 DNA sequence: TGTGCCAGCAGTTACTCGAGGACCAGGGCGCACTCTGGAAACACCATATATTTT.

The sample holds many counts of this clonotype. The V call is TRBV7-9, the J call TRBJ2-1; weak D call: TRBD1 (6 bases). CDR1 is SEHNR and CDR2 is FQNEAQ in the germline V gene (reference sequence). The V and J ends lost 2 bases and 1 base respectively, with 6 bases between them. This CDR3 comprises 14 residues. The CDR3 region has the DNA TGTGCCAGCAGCTTACAGGGGTCCTACAATGAGCAGTTCTTC. Residues: CASSLQGSYNEQFF.

The rearrangement uses TRBV2 and TRBJ1-6; 8 positions match TRBD1. Trimming cost V 7 bases and J 6 bases; bases outside gene matches: 8. The V gene's germline CDR1 is SNHLY and CDR2 FYNNEI. The length of the CDR3 is 15 residues. The DNA of the CDR3 is TGTGCCAGCATTTTAGGACAGGGCAGTAATTCACCCCTCCACTTT. Amino acid sequence: CASILGQGSNSPLHF.

The chain links TRBV6-5 to TRBJ2-2; no clear D. Germline V gene data show CDR1 as MNHEY and CDR2 as SVGAGI. The V end lost 7 bases, the J end lost 6 bases, and 21 bases lay between the germline ends. This CDR3 is built from 16 residues. The CDR3 spells CASKPRAASFAGELFF. CDR3 coding DNA: TGTGCCAGCAAGCCTCGGGCGGCGTCGTTCGCCGGGGAGCTGTTTTTT.

The table lists this clonotype with many counts. This rearrangement joins TRBV6-5 to TRBJ1-1; D remains ambiguous. CDR1 and CDR2 (germline): MNHEY, SVGAGI. V was clipped by 6 bases and J by 10 bases, with 21 bases between them. The CDR3 totals 14 residues. This CDR3 is CASSRTKGVGGAFF. The DNA of the CDR3 is TGTGCCAGCAGCCGAACCAAGGGAGTCGGCGGAGCTTTCTTT.

There are many counts of this clonotype. The chain couples TRBV5-6 to TRBJ2-5; 7 nucleotides match TRBD2. V lost 3 bases and J lost 5; bases outside the gene matches: 7. CDR1 is SGHDT, CDR2 YYEEEE, per germline. The CDR3 loop spans 14 amino acids. The CDR3 is CASSWKSGVETQYF. For the CDR3, the DNA is TGTGCCAGCAGCTGGAAAAGCGGGGTGGAGACCCAGTACTTC.

The chain employs TRBV4-1 and TRBJ2-3; perhaps TRBD2 as D (5 bases). Trimming shortened V by 0 bases and J by 1 base, and 8 bases separated the two germline ends. CDR1 is MGHRA and CDR2 is YSYEKL in the germline V gene. The CDR3 spans 15 residues. The CDR3 coding sequence is TGCGCCAGCAGCCAAGATCTAGCCCGCACAGATACGCAGTATTTT. Translating it yields CASSQDLARTDTQYF.

The sample holds many counts of this clonotype. This sequence joins TRBV27 and TRBJ2-3; a weak D match, TRBD2 (6 bases). Trimming left V 3 bases short and J 5 bases short, with 9 bases between. Germline V CDR1 and CDR2: MNHEY, SMNVEV (reference sequence). The CDR3 has 13 residues. The CDR3 coding sequence is TGTGCCAGCAGTTTTGGGACTGGAGATACGCAGTATTTT. This gives the protein CASSFGTGDTQYF.

This clonotype was observed many times. This chain uses TRBV19 with TRBJ2-7; TRBD1 matches 8 bases. CDR1 is LNHDA and CDR2 is SQIVND in the germline V gene (reference sequence). Trimming removed 4 bases from V and 3 bases from J; junction bases left unmatched: 11. This CDR3 contains 16 residues. The CDR3 region is CASSTKGGTGIYEQYF. The DNA of the CDR3 is TGTGCCAGTAGTACAAAAGGGGGGACAGGAATCTACGAGCAGTACTTC.

In the case of this clonotype: This clone may be a read error of a much larger clone one base away. The chain joins TRBV6-2 or TRBV6-3 to TRBJ2-5; D perhaps matches TRBD1 (6 bases). Germline V gene data show CDR1 as MNHEY and CDR2 as SVGEGT. V shed 5 bases and J shed 3 bases, with 16 bases lying between them. The CDR3 loop spans 15 amino acids. The CDR3 nucleotides read TGTGCCAGCAGTCCCCTATGGGCAGGGGAAGAGACCCAGTACTTC. Encoded protein: CASSPLWAGEETQYF.

This clonotype has a count of ten or more. V usage is TRBV29-1 and J usage is TRBJ1-2; no firm D call. Between the trimmed V and J ends, which lost 6 bases and 4 bases, there was a span of 18 bases. The CDR3 has 14 residues. Germline V gene lookup returns CDR1 SQVTM and CDR2 ANQGSEA. The CDR3: CSVQDRRKGYGYTF. CDR3 sequence (DNA): TGCAGCGTCCAAGATCGACGGAAGGGCTATGGCTACACCTTC.

This clonotype was detected only a few times. The chain combines TRBV28 with TRBJ2-7; 10 bases align to TRBD1. CDR3 length: 15 amino acids. V lost 2 bases to trimming and J lost 5 bases; unmatched junction nucleotides: 6. Per germline, CDR1 MDHEN and CDR2 SYDVKM. The CDR3 reads CASSLRGQGGDEQYF. CDR3 bases: TGTGCCAGCAGTTTAAGAGGACAGGGGGGGGACGAGCAGTACTTC.

This clonotype came up a few times. The chain carries TRBV7-9 and TRBJ2-3; TRBD2 matches at 7 bases. J was trimmed by 0 bases and V by 5 bases; bases with no gene match: 8. Looked up from germline, CDR1 is SEHNR and CDR2 is FQNEAQ (reference sequence). The CDR3 totals 16 residues. As DNA, the CDR3 is TGTGCCAGCAGCCCCTGGGGGAGGGCCAGCACAGATACGCAGTATTTT. This encodes CASSPWGRASTDTQYF.

This clonotype was detected only a few times. The CDR3, as DNA: TGTGCCAGCAACCCCCAGCCCGGTCCCTCCTACGAGCAGTACTTC. It is translated as CASNPQPGPSYEQYF. The chain couples TRBV5-4 to TRBJ2-7; the D is unclear. Trimming shortened V by 6 bases and J by 0 bases, and 16 bases separated the two germline ends. CDR3 size: 15 residues. The germline CDR1 and CDR2 sequences are SGHNT and YYREEE (reference sequence).